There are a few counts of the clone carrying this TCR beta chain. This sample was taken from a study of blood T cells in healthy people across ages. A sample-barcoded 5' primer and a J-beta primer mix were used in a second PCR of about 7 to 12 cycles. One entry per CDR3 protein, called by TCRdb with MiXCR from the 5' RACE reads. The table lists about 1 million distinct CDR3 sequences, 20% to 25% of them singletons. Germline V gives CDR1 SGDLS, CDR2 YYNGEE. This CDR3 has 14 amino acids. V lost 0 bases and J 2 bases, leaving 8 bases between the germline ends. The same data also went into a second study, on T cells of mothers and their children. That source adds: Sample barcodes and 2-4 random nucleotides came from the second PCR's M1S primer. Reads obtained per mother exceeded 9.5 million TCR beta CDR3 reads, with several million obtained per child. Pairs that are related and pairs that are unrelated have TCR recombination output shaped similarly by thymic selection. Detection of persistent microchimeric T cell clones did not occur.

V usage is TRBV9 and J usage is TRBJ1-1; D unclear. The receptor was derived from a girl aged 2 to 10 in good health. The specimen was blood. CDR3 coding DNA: TGTGCCAGCAGCGTAGGAGGGATTAACACTGAAGCTTTCTTT. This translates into CASSVGGINTEAFF. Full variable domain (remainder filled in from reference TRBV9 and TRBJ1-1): DSGVTQTPKHLITATGQRVTLRCSPRSGDLSVYWYQQSLDQGLQFLIQYYNGEERAKGNILERFSAQQFPDLHSELNLSSLELGDSALYFCASSVGGINTEAFFGQGTRLTVV.